One sample yielded the 27 T cell receptor beta chains listed below, sequenced in a study of shared clonotypes between healthy human individuals. Only CD45RO-negative cells positively selected for CCR7 counted as naive CD8 cells, so terminally differentiated effector memory CD45RA+ cells were excluded. Profiling relied on immunoSEQ multiplex PCR, and the TCRdb table lists in-frame clones only, not all of them. The sample lists about 2 million clones; about 95% were seen once. Input material: naive CD8+ T cells sorted from blood. The origin of the receptors is a man between 18 and 35 years old in good health.

The V gene is TRBV4-3, the J gene TRBJ2-7; D remains ambiguous. Germline lookup yields CDR1 LGHNA and CDR2 YSLEER. This CDR3 contains 14 residues. Trimming stripped 0 bases from V and 2 bases from J, with 8 bases between. The CDR3 protein is CASSQDVETYEQYF. The CDR3 nucleotides read TGCGCCAGCAGCCAAGACGTGGAAACCTACGAGCAGTACTTC.

This clone was detected once. This chain links TRBV19 with TRBJ2-6; D unresolved. CDR3 size: 14 residues. The V gene lost 7 bases and the J gene lost 2 bases, with 9 bases spanning the gap. Germline CDR1 reads LNHDA; CDR2 reads SQIVND (reference sequence). CDR3: CASMAETGANVLTF. CDR3 nucleotides: TGTGCCAGTATGGCGGAAACTGGGGCCAACGTCCTGACTTTC.

This chain uses TRBV30 with TRBJ2-7; TRBD2 matches at 7 bases. V lost 5 bases and J lost 5; bases outside the gene matches: 6. The germline gives CDR1 GTSNPN, CDR2 SVGIG (reference sequence). This CDR3 is built from 12 residues. Written as DNA, the CDR3 is TGTGCCTGGGCCCGGGGGGAGAACGAGCAGTACTTC. Translation: CAWARGENEQYF.

The count of this clone is one. Distinct nucleotide sequences in the sample also encode this CDR3. The V call is TRBV11-2, the J call TRBJ2-5, with D unresolved. The germline gives CDR1 SGHAT, CDR2 FQNNGV. CDR3 length: 14 amino acids. The V and J ends lost 1 base and 1 base respectively, with 7 bases between them. This CDR3 reads CASSLVGSQETQYF. The CDR3 DNA is TGTGCCAGCAGCTTAGTTGGCTCCCAAGAGACCCAGTACTTC.

The V and J genes are TRBV30 and TRBJ2-7; 7 bases fit TRBD1. The V and J ends lost 1 base and 4 bases, in that order; junction bases with no gene match: 4. The length of the CDR3 is 13 residues. Germline CDR1 reads GTSNPN; CDR2 reads SVGIG (reference sequence). For the CDR3, the DNA is TGTGCCTGGAGTGCAGGGGGTAATTACGAGCAGTACTTC. Its protein is CAWSAGGNYEQYF.

For the CDR3, the DNA is TGTGCCAGCAGTTTCCGTGGGAAGTCCTACGAGCAGTACTTC. Protein: CASSFRGKSYEQYF. V usage is TRBV28 and J usage is TRBJ2-7; unclear D gene. Germline V CDR1 and CDR2: MDHEN, SYDVKM. This CDR3 is 14 amino acids long. Between the trimmed V and J ends, which lost 3 bases and 1 base, there was a span of 10 bases.

Of note for this clone: Other DNA sequences in the same sample also yield this CDR3. The chain is built from TRBV7-9 and TRBJ2-5; TRBD2 is a possible D gene (5 bases). V was clipped by 3 bases and J by 5 bases, with 7 bases between them. The CDR3 is 12 amino acids. In germline, CDR1 is SEHNR, CDR2 FQNEAQ (reference sequence). The CDR3 is CASSLEEETQYF. DNA of the CDR3: TGTGCCAGCAGCTTGGAGGAGGAGACCCAGTACTTC.

The chain joins TRBV10-3 to TRBJ2-7, with a weak D call TRBD2 (5 bases). CDR1 ENHRY and CDR2 SYGVKD come from the germline V gene. CDR3 length: 13 amino acids. The V gene lost 5 bases and the J gene lost 2 bases, with 10 bases spanning the gap. The CDR3 sequence: CAISTSGPYEQYF. CDR3 in DNA: TGTGCCATCAGTACAAGCGGCCCCTACGAGCAGTACTTC.

V and J are TRBV29-1 and TRBJ2-7, with D perhaps being TRBD1 or TRBD2 (6 bases each). Germline V gene lookup returns CDR1 SQVTM and CDR2 ANQGSEA. CDR3 size: 13 residues. V lost 1 base to trimming and J lost 7 bases, with 14 bases between them. CDR3 loop: CSVEGEGGSEQYF. The DNA for the CDR3 is TGCAGCGTTGAAGGCGAAGGGGGGTCAGAGCAGTACTTC.

This clone turned up a few times. The rearrangement uses TRBV30 and TRBJ1-1; possibly TRBD1 for D (6 bases). The V end lost 0 bases, the J end lost 0 bases, and 11 bases lay between the germline ends. Germline V CDR1 and CDR2: GTSNPN, SVGIG (reference sequence). CDR3 size: 15 residues. CDR3 loop: CAWSVGGQVNTEAFF. The CDR3 nucleotides are TGTGCCTGGAGTGTAGGGGGGCAGGTGAACACTGAAGCTTTCTTT.

The V and J genes are TRBV11-2 and TRBJ2-3, with TRBD2 matching 11 bases. Losses at the gene ends were 5 bases for V and 3 bases for J; bases not matched to a gene: 7. The germline gives CDR1 SGHAT, CDR2 FQNNGV. The CDR3 spans 16 residues. The CDR3 region is CASSPTSGDLTDTQYF. The CDR3 coding sequence is TGTGCCAGCAGCCCGACTAGCGGGGACCTTACAGATACGCAGTATTTT.

V gene TRBV6-5 combines with J gene TRBJ2-7; D not resolved. The CDR3 is made up of 14 amino acids. In germline, CDR1 is MNHEY, CDR2 SVGAGI. Trimming shortened V by 6 bases and J by 0 bases, and 12 bases separated the two germline ends. The DNA of the CDR3 is TGTGCCAGCAGCGACGAGTACGCCTCCTACGAGCAGTACTTC. This gives the protein CASSDEYASYEQYF.

The sample holds one count of this clone. The V gene is TRBV30, the J gene TRBJ2-2; 7 nucleotides align to TRBD1. Germline CDR1 and CDR2: GTSNPN and SVGIG (reference sequence). The CDR3 runs 20 residues. The V and J ends lost 0 bases and 2 bases, in that order; junction bases with no gene match: 18. The CDR3 is CAWSVQTGSFYPPNTGELFF. Written as DNA, the CDR3 is TGTGCCTGGAGTGTTCAGACAGGGAGCTTCTACCCCCCAAACACCGGGGAGCTGTTTTTT.

V and J are TRBV2 and TRBJ2-3, with D maybe TRBD2 (6 bases). In germline, CDR1 is SNHLY, CDR2 FYNNEI. Trimming shortened V by 3 bases and J by 4 bases, and 8 bases separated the two germline ends. The CDR3 contains 13 residues. CDR3 amino acids: CASSDGSPDTQYF. In DNA, the CDR3 is TGTGCCAGCAGTGACGGGAGTCCAGATACGCAGTATTTT.

Notes on this clone: Its ends do not fully match the called genes, so a read error is possible. The V and J genes are TRBV5-1 and TRBJ2-6; maybe TRBD1 (5 bases). The germline V gene has CDR1 SGHRS and CDR2 YFSETQ. The CDR3 extends over 15 amino acids. The CDR3 protein is CASSLVGSGADVLTF. In DNA, the CDR3 is TGCGCCAGCAGCTTGGTCGGGTCTGGGGCCGACGTCCTGACTTTC.

The J gene is TRBJ2-3, the V gene TRBV4-3; D not certain. Deletions cut 0 bases from V and 0 bases from J, with 10 bases between. Germline V CDR1 and CDR2: LGHNA, YSLEER. The CDR3 is 16 residues long. Here the CDR3 reads CASSQDWVSSTDTQYF. In DNA form, the CDR3 reads TGCGCCAGCAGCCAAGATTGGGTTTCTAGCACAGATACGCAGTATTTT.

This clone occurred a few times. The chain couples TRBV28 to TRBJ1-5, with TRBD1 as a possible D gene (5 bases). V dropped 6 bases and J dropped 4 bases, with 13 bases sitting between them. This CDR3 has 14 amino acids. Germline values: CDR1 MDHEN, CDR2 SYDVKM. The CDR3 region is CASSETGPNQPQHF. The DNA of the CDR3 is TGTGCCAGCAGCGAAACAGGCCCAAATCAGCCCCAGCATTTT.

V and J are TRBV4-1 and TRBJ2-5, with D unclear. With 1 base removed from V and 3 bases from J, the gap between germline ends came to 21 bases. The CDR3 is 18 amino acids. The V gene's germline CDR1 is MGHRA and CDR2 YSYEKL. The CDR3 is CASSQGVGPAELEETQYF. The CDR3 DNA reads TGCGCCAGCAGCCAAGGGGTCGGTCCAGCCGAATTAGAAGAGACCCAGTACTTC.

V gene TRBV27 combines with J gene TRBJ1-6; D call uncertain. CDR3 size: 16 residues. Trimming removed 4 bases at V and 0 bases at J, with 10 bases between. The germline CDR1 and CDR2 sequences are MNHEY and SMNVEV (reference sequence). The CDR3 protein is CASSSEYSSYNSPLHF. The DNA for the CDR3 is TGTGCCAGCAGTTCTGAATATAGCTCCTATAATTCACCCCTCCACTTT.

J is TRBJ2-1 and V is TRBV6-1; D could derive from TRBD1 or TRBD2 (5 bases each). Between the trimmed V and J ends, which lost 1 base and 8 bases, there was a span of 21 bases. The germline CDR1 and CDR2 sequences are MNHNS and SASEGT. The CDR3 spans 17 residues. CDR3 DNA sequence: TGTGCCAGCAGTGAAGATTATGGTGGGACCCCAGTTGATGAGCAGTTCTTC. Translation: CASSEDYGGTPVDEQFF.

The rearrangement links TRBV30 to TRBJ2-7, with 13 bases aligning to TRBD2. Losses at the gene ends were 2 bases for V and 2 bases for J; bases not matched to a gene: 3. This CDR3 is 15 amino acids long. Germline V lookup: CDR1 GTSNPN, CDR2 SVGIG (reference sequence). DNA of the CDR3: TGTGCCTGGAGTACAACTAGCGGGAGGGCCTACGAGCAGTACTTC. This codes for CAWSTTSGRAYEQYF.

Concerning this clone itself: Other DNA sequences in this sample translate to the same CDR3. The V call is TRBV19, the J call TRBJ2-2; D not certain. The V end was cut by 3 bases, the J end by 5 bases, with 4 bases between. The CDR3 runs 12 residues. Germline-derived CDR1 and CDR2 are LNHDA and SQIVND (reference sequence). CDR3 protein: CASSIRTGELFF. CDR3 bases: TGTGCCAGTAGTATTCGGACCGGGGAGCTGTTTTTT.

This chain links TRBV27 with TRBJ2-5; 9 nucleotides line up with TRBD2. V shed 5 bases, J shed 0 bases, and the junction held 7 bases outside the gene matches. Per the germline V gene, CDR1 is MNHEY and CDR2 is SMNVEV (reference sequence). This CDR3 is 16 amino acids long. Here the CDR3 reads CASSTTSGAYQETQYF. The CDR3 DNA is TGTGCCAGCAGTACGACTAGCGGAGCGTACCAAGAGACCCAGTACTTC.

The V gene is TRBV10-1, the J gene TRBJ1-5, with 9 bases aligning to TRBD1. Germline V gene lookup returns CDR1 WNHNN and CDR2 SYGVQD (reference sequence). The CDR3 loop spans 12 amino acids. The trim removed 11 bases at V and 4 bases at J, leaving 3 bases unmatched. Written as DNA, the CDR3 is TGCGCCGGACAGGGGCGAAATCAGCCCCAGCATTTT. Its protein is CAGQGRNQPQHF.

This chain links TRBV4-1 with TRBJ2-7; 8 bases agree with TRBD1. Germline loops: CDR1 MGHRA, CDR2 YSYEKL. This CDR3 comprises 14 residues. With 3 bases clipped from V and 5 bases from J, the junction kept 6 bases outside the gene matches. CDR3 nucleotide sequence: TGCGCCAGCAGCCAGGCGGACAGGGTGGACGAGCAGTACTTC. Translating it yields CASSQADRVDEQYF.

V usage is TRBV6-5 and J usage is TRBJ2-3, with a tentative D call TRBD2 (5 bases). The CDR3 sequence is 12 residues long. Germline V lookup: CDR1 MNHEY, CDR2 SVGAGI. Deletions cut 11 bases from V and 1 base from J, with 10 bases between. In nucleotides, the CDR3 is TGTGCCGCGGGTTCGCGCACAGATACGCAGTATTTT. This sequence encodes CAAGSRTDTQYF.

CDR3 in DNA: TGTGCCAGCACCGCACCAGCAGATACGCAGTATTTT. It yields the protein CASTAPADTQYF. The chain is built from TRBV5-4 and TRBJ2-3; D is uncertain. Per germline, CDR1 SGHNT and CDR2 YYREEE (reference sequence). The CDR3 length is 12 residues. V was cut by 6 bases and J by 4 bases, with 9 bases left in between.